This T cell receptor (beta chain) was recorded in a study of cytomegalovirus exposure and HLA in healthy donors. General study points: Researchers counted about 150 TCR beta chains as cytomegalovirus-associated. Confirmation was obtained in vitro that three CMV-associated chains are specific for CMV antigens.

As to this clone: Its antigen remains unknown.

Libraries were prepared by immunoSEQ multiplex PCR; TCRdb keeps only in-frame clonotypes and omits some of them. The repertoire holds over 85,000 clones, with about 95% as singletons. Separate from the roughly 700-subject first cohort, the roughly 120-subject validation cohort was the one that the donors belonged to. This CDR3 has 15 residues. V dropped 1 base and J dropped 5; count of bases not matched to a gene: 6. Per germline, CDR1 SGHDN and CDR2 FVKESK. The specimen sequenced was PBMCs. This TCR was recovered from a woman aged 18-29 years in good health and CMV-seronegative. The chain uses TRBV14 and TRBJ2-3; 7 bases line up with TRBD2. The CDR3 region has the DNA TGTGCCAGCAGCCAAGTTATGGTAGCGGGAGATACGCAGTATTTT. Residues: CASSQVMVAGDTQYF.